One and the same sample provided the 25 T cell receptor beta chains below, sequenced in a study of cytomegalovirus exposure and HLA in healthy donors. The study ran its PCR with 60 Vbeta and 13 Jbeta primers. The repertoire was sequenced with immunoSEQ multiplex PCR; TCRdb's copy has only in-frame clones and lacks some. This table holds around 74,000 clones. The specimen sequenced was PBMCs. These TCRs come from a man aged 25-40 years in good health and CMV-seronegative.

The V and J genes are TRBV28 and TRBJ1-4, with D possibly being TRBD1 (6 bases). CDR3 length equals 14 residues. From germline, CDR1 is MDHEN and CDR2 SYDVKM. The V end was cut by 2 bases, the J end by 7 bases, with 11 bases between. The CDR3 DNA reads TGTGCCAGCAGTTTAGGGGGGGCAGCTGAAAAACTGTTTTTT. Translation gives CASSLGGAAEKLFF.

The chain has TRBV6-5 and TRBJ1-2; 8 positions match TRBD1. V lost 6 bases, J lost 8 bases, and 11 bases stayed unmatched. The CDR3 is made up of 14 amino acids. Germline V gene lookup returns CDR1 MNHEY and CDR2 SVGAGI. CDR3 region: CASRTGDGLLGYTF. Here the CDR3 DNA reads TGTGCCAGCAGGACAGGGGATGGGTTGCTCGGCTACACCTTC.

J is TRBJ1-1 and V is TRBV18, with D uncertain. This CDR3 is built from 14 residues. V was clipped by 2 bases and J by 0 bases, with 7 bases between them. Looked up from germline, CDR1 is KGHSH and CDR2 is LQKENI. The CDR3 region has the DNA TGTGCCAGCTCACCAGAGACACTGAACACTGAAGCTTTCTTT. It encodes CASSPETLNTEAFF.

The chain couples TRBV21-1 to TRBJ1-5. TRBV21-1 is reported as a pseudogene. The length of the CDR3 is 16 residues. DNA of the CDR3: TGTGCCAGCAGCAAAGAGGGAGGGGGATTGAATCAGCCCCAGCATTTT. Protein product: CASSKEGGGLNQPQHF.

This chain joins TRBV5-1 and TRBJ1-1; D gene unclear. The CDR3 runs 13 residues. Germline CDR1 reads SGHRS; CDR2 reads YFSETQ. The V and J ends lost 4 bases and 3 bases respectively, with 10 bases between them. CDR3 residues: CASSLRPYTEAFF. Written as DNA, the CDR3 is TGCGCCAGCAGCCTCAGGCCATACACTGAAGCTTTCTTT.

This chain links TRBV5-1 with TRBJ1-2; 8 bases align to TRBD1. This CDR3 region has 15 residues. The V gene's germline CDR1 is SGHRS and CDR2 YFSETQ. Trimming at V came to 4 bases and at J to 3 bases, leaving 8 bases not matched to a gene. CDR3 loop: CASSLTQGGYYGYTF. CDR3 coding DNA: TGCGCCAGCAGCCTTACACAGGGGGGATACTATGGCTACACCTTC.

This chain links TRBV18 with TRBJ1-3; 7 bases line up with TRBD1. This CDR3 has 13 amino acids. Germline values: CDR1 KGHSH, CDR2 LQKENI. With V trimmed by 3 bases and J by 7 bases, 3 bases remained unmatched. The CDR3 region has the DNA TGTGCCAGCTCACCCGACAGGGTGAACACCATATATTTT. Translated, it gives CASSPDRVNTIYF.

The chain recombines TRBV5-1 with TRBJ2-1; 13 positions agree with TRBD2. J lost 8 bases, V lost 4 bases, and 6 bases had no gene match. CDR1 is SGHRS, CDR2 YFSETQ, per germline. This CDR3 comprises 15 residues. The CDR3 is CASSLGTSGNDEQFF. CDR3 sequence (DNA): TGCGCCAGCAGCCTCGGGACTAGCGGGAATGATGAGCAGTTCTTC.

V and J are TRBV18 and TRBJ1-4; weak D call: TRBD1 (5 bases). The CDR3 spans 16 residues. V was shortened by 3 bases and J by 7 bases, with 18 bases between the two germline ends. Germline CDR1 KGHSH, CDR2 LQKENI. This CDR3 is CASSPPGAQGSEKLFF. CDR3 coding DNA: TGTGCCAGCTCACCTCCCGGCGCGCAGGGAAGTGAAAAACTGTTTTTT.

The V call is TRBV10-3, the J call TRBJ2-3, with TRBD2 matching 7 bases. Unmatched junction bases numbered 9, after V lost 8 bases and J lost 4 bases. This CDR3 region has 14 residues. Germline CDR1 is ENHRY and CDR2 is SYGVKD. The CDR3 sequence: CAISHGRESDTQYF. DNA for the CDR3: TGTGCCATCTCCCACGGGCGGGAGTCAGATACGCAGTATTTT.

The DNA for the CDR3 is TGTGCCAGCAGTCTGAGACAACTGGAATCACCCCTCCACTTT. This sequence encodes CASSLRQLESPLHF. This chain joins TRBV27 and TRBJ1-6; D uncertain. The CDR3 has 14 amino acids. Per germline, CDR1 MNHEY and CDR2 SMNVEV (reference sequence). V was trimmed by 5 bases and J by 10 bases, leaving 15 bases between them.

V gene TRBV25-1 combines with J gene TRBJ2-6; perhaps TRBD1 as D (6 bases). The CDR3 loop spans 17 amino acids. Germline assignment: CDR1 MGHDK and CDR2 SYGVNS. V lost 3 bases to trimming and J lost 4 bases, with 16 bases between them. CDR3 loop: CASSDRTVSSGANVLTF. DNA of the CDR3: TGTGCCAGCAGTGACCGGACAGTAAGTTCGGGGGCCAACGTCCTGACTTTC.

The chain combines TRBV20-1 with TRBJ2-5; TRBD1 might be the D (5 bases). The germline V gene has CDR1 DFQATT and CDR2 SNEGSKA (reference sequence). CDR3 size: 11 residues. This CDR3 is CSGLGEETQYF. The CDR3 DNA reads TGCAGCGGTCTAGGGGAAGAGACCCAGTACTTC.

The chain joins TRBV6-6 to TRBJ2-3, with 7 bases lining up with TRBD2. Germline-derived CDR1 and CDR2 are MNHNY and SVGAGI (reference sequence). The ends lost 0 bases at V and 6 bases at J; junction bases unmatched: 6. The length of the CDR3 is 15 residues. In DNA, the CDR3 is TGTGCCAGCAGTTACTCGTCGCGGGGGTTGGATACGCAGTATTTT. The encoded protein is CASSYSSRGLDTQYF.

The chain uses TRBV7-6 and TRBJ2-7; 9 nucleotides agree with TRBD2. This CDR3 comprises 15 residues. After removal of 5 bases from V and 4 bases from J, the junction contained 9 bases not matched to a gene. Germline-derived CDR1 and CDR2 are SGHVS and FNYEAQ. CDR3 DNA sequence: TGTGCCAGCAGCCTGGGGGCGGCGGGAGGGTACGAGCAGTACTTC. It encodes CASSLGAAGGYEQYF.

The chain recombines TRBV7-3 with TRBJ1-2; D is uncertain. Germline CDR1 reads SGHTA; CDR2 reads FQGTGA. The CDR3 spans 13 residues. Trimming left V 6 bases short and J 1 base short, with 9 bases between. CDR3 region: CASSYNSNYGYTF. CDR3 bases: TGTGCCAGCAGTTATAACAGTAACTATGGCTACACCTTC.

The chain employs TRBV29-1 and TRBJ1-1; 9 bases map to TRBD1. Germline trimming cut 7 bases from V and 3 bases from J; bases unmatched to any gene: 6. The germline V gene has CDR1 SQVTM and CDR2 ANQGSEA. This CDR3 comprises 13 residues. The CDR3 is CSARQGGDTEAFF. Here the CDR3 DNA reads TGCAGCGCCCGACAGGGGGGGGACACTGAAGCTTTCTTT.

The rearrangement uses TRBV18 and TRBJ2-1, with 10 bases aligning to TRBD2. The CDR3 is made up of 15 amino acids. V gave up 6 bases and J gave up 2 bases; unmatched junction bases: 4. CDR1 and CDR2 (germline): KGHSH, LQKENI. CDR3 nucleotide sequence: TGTGCCAGCTCCCGAGCGGGAGGGCCCTACAATGAGCAGTTCTTC. As protein: CASSRAGGPYNEQFF.

This chain links TRBV5-4 with TRBJ2-7; 8 positions agree with TRBD1. The CDR3 runs 16 residues. The germline V gene has CDR1 SGHNT and CDR2 YYREEE (reference sequence). With V trimmed by 0 bases and J by 2 bases, 7 bases remained unmatched. The CDR3 coding sequence is TGTGCCAGCAGCTTGGGGAACAGGGGGTCCCCCTACGAGCAGTACTTC. This codes for CASSLGNRGSPYEQYF.

The V and J genes are TRBV6-5 and TRBJ2-1; TRBD2 matches at 8 bases. Germline V gene lookup returns CDR1 MNHEY and CDR2 SVGAGI. This CDR3 is 15 amino acids long. V lost 6 bases, J lost 7 bases, and 11 bases stayed unmatched. DNA of the CDR3: TGTGCCAGCAGGTTAAGCGGGAGTTATGGGAATGAGCAGTTCTTC. As protein: CASRLSGSYGNEQFF.

This chain uses TRBV6-5 with TRBJ1-5; possibly TRBD1 for D (6 bases). The CDR3 consists of 14 residues. Germline-derived CDR1 and CDR2 are MNHEY and SVGAGI. Trimming shortened V by 5 bases and J by 2 bases, and 10 bases separated the two germline ends. DNA for the CDR3: TGTGCCAGCAGTATACAGGGTGGCAATCAGCCCCAGCATTTT. This translates into CASSIQGGNQPQHF.

V usage is TRBV7-2 and J usage is TRBJ1-1, with 7 nucleotides matching TRBD1. CDR3 length: 13 residues. Germline CDR1 is SGHTA and CDR2 is FQGNSA. With V trimmed by 4 bases and J by 4 bases, 3 bases remained unmatched. The CDR3 bases are TGTGCCAGCAGCTGGGACAGACCCACTGAAGCTTTCTTT. Its translation: CASSWDRPTEAFF. Supplemented by reference TRBV7-2 and TRBJ1-1, the full variable domain reads GAGVSQSPSNKVTEKGKDVELRCDPISGHTALYWYRQSLGQGLEFLIYFQGNSAPDKSGLPSDRFSAERTGGSVSTLTIQRTQQEDSAVYLCASSWDRPTEAFFGQGTRLTVV.

The V gene is TRBV5-4, the J gene TRBJ1-6; maybe TRBD1 (6 bases). CDR3 length: 15 amino acids. CDR1 is SGHNT, CDR2 YYREEE, per germline (reference sequence). V was cut by 3 bases and J by 3 bases, with 10 bases left in between. The DNA of the CDR3 is TGTGCCAGCAGCTACAGGGACGGCTATAATTCACCCCTCCACTTT. Protein product: CASSYRDGYNSPLHF.

CDR3 sequence: CASSLLLAGGPVGEQFF. DNA for the CDR3: TGCGCCAGCAGCTTGCTCTTAGCGGGAGGCCCTGTCGGGGAGCAGTTCTTC. The V and J genes are TRBV5-1 and TRBJ2-1; TRBD2 matches at 10 bases. There are 17 residues in the CDR3. Germline assignment: CDR1 SGHRS and CDR2 YFSETQ. After removal of 1 base from V and 10 bases from J, the junction contained 14 bases not matched to a gene. The complete variable domain, with remaining parts taken from reference TRBV5-1 and TRBJ2-1, reads KAGVTQTPRYLIKTRGQQVTLSCSPISGHRSVSWYQQTPGQGLQFLFEYFSETQRNKGNFPGRFSGRQFSNSRSEMNVSTLELGDSALYLCASSLLLAGGPVGEQFFGPGTRLTVL.

The CDR3 region is CASSLFSGNSGANVLTF. In nucleotides, the CDR3 is TGTGCCAGCAGTTTATTCTCAGGGAACTCTGGGGCCAACGTCCTGACTTTC. The chain links TRBV27 to TRBJ2-6, with D tentatively TRBD1 (5 bases). Germline CDR1 and CDR2: MNHEY and SMNVEV (reference sequence). The CDR3 covers 17 residues. V was clipped by 1 base and J by 0 bases, with 10 bases between them. Full variable domain (remainder filled in from reference TRBV27 and TRBJ2-6): EAQVTQNPRYLITVTGKKLTVTCSQNMNHEYMSWYRQDPGLGLRQIYYSMNVEVTDKGDVPEGYKVSRKEKRNFPLILESPSPNQTSLYFCASSLFSGNSGANVLTFGAGSRLTVL.